The 20 T cell receptor beta chains below all came from one sample that was sequenced in a study of blood T cell repertoires in COVID-19. This table comes from immunoSEQ multiplex PCR, and its TCRdb copy is limited to in-frame clones, with some not included. The table records 130,000 to 150,000 clones, 76% of them present only once. The specimen was peripheral blood. The receptor set was obtained from a man between 60 and 75 years old with acute or convalescent COVID-19.

This chain joins TRBV7-9 and TRBJ1-1, with 7 bases aligning to TRBD1. CDR1 and CDR2 (germline): SEHNR, FQNEAQ (reference sequence). CDR3 length: 16 amino acids. The J segment lost 5 bases and the V segment lost 0 bases, leaving 9 bases of the junction unmatched. As DNA, the CDR3 is TGTGCCAGCAGCTTAGCGGCCACAGGGGAAGGAACTGAAGCTTTCTTT. Residues: CASSLAATGEGTEAFF.

This sequence joins TRBV7-2 and TRBJ2-1; 8 bases are a match to TRBD2. This CDR3 has 14 residues. With V trimmed by 6 bases and J by 6 bases, 7 bases remained unmatched. The germline V gene has CDR1 SGHTA and CDR2 FQGNSA. This CDR3 is CASSLSGGVNEQFF. The CDR3 DNA reads TGTGCCAGCAGTCTTTCCGGGGGGGTCAATGAGCAGTTCTTC.

As DNA, the CDR3 is TGTGCCAGCAGTTACAGTGCAGGGGCCCCCTACGAGCAGTACTTC. This encodes CASSYSAGAPYEQYF. The chain combines TRBV6-5 with TRBJ2-7; tentatively, D is TRBD1 (6 bases). Germline V gene sequence: CDR1 MNHEY, CDR2 SVGAGI. This CDR3 is built from 15 residues. V lost 2 bases and J 2 bases, leaving 13 bases between the germline ends.

The V gene is TRBV24-1, the J gene TRBJ2-7; D is possibly TRBD2 (5 bases). This CDR3 region has 13 residues. The V end was cut by 7 bases, the J end by 2 bases, with 11 bases between. Looked up from germline, CDR1 is KGHDR and CDR2 is SFDVKD. For the CDR3, the DNA is TGTGCCACCAGCAGTGGGAGTCCCTACGAGCAGTACTTC. As protein: CATSSGSPYEQYF.

This chain joins TRBV7-9 and TRBJ1-3, with 10 positions matching TRBD1. The CDR3 is 14 residues long. Germline V lookup: CDR1 SEHNR, CDR2 FQNEAQ (reference sequence). With V trimmed by 3 bases and J by 4 bases, 0 bases remained unmatched. The CDR3 protein is CASSLGQGGNTIYF. In nucleotides, the CDR3 is TGTGCCAGCAGCTTGGGACAGGGGGGAAACACCATATATTTT. The variable domain in full, completed from reference TRBV7-9 and TRBJ1-3, reads DTGVSQNPRHKITKRGQNVTFRCDPISEHNRLYWYRQTLGQGPEFLTYFQNEAQLEKSRLLSDRFSAERPKGSFSTLEIQRTEQGDSAMYLCASSLGQGGNTIYFGEGSWLTVV.

This rearrangement joins TRBV12-2 to TRBJ2-1; the tabulated D call, TRBD2, remains unverified against the DNA. TRBV12-2 is described as a pseudogene. The CDR3 length is 20 residues. The CDR3 nucleotides read TGTGCAAGTCGCTTAGCGGCGAGGAGTAGCGGGAGGGCCGGATACAATGAGCAGTTCTTC. Residues: CASRLAARSSGRAGYNEQFF.

The chain combines TRBV5-1 with TRBJ2-4; possible D gene TRBD2, 6 bases. This CDR3 region has 14 residues. V lost 7 bases and J lost 1, with 12 bases in between. CDR1 and CDR2 (germline): SGHRS, YFSETQ. The DNA of the CDR3 is TGCGCCAGCTCCCTTGGGGGGGCCAAAAACATTCAGTACTTC. Amino acid sequence: CASSLGGAKNIQYF.

The J gene is TRBJ2-2, the V gene TRBV3-1 (or the pseudogene TRBV3-2); tentative D call: TRBD2 (5 bases). The CDR3 contains 16 residues. V was cut by 4 bases and J by 3 bases, with 15 bases left in between. The germline V gene has CDR1 LGHDT and CDR2 YNNKEL (reference sequence). CDR3 loop: CASSLQHELDTGELFF. In DNA form, the CDR3 reads TGTGCCAGCAGCCTACAGCACGAACTAGACACCGGGGAGCTGTTTTTT.

This clone was observed many times. The V call is TRBV3-1 (or the pseudogene TRBV3-2), the J call TRBJ2-2; TRBD2 agrees at 8 bases. This CDR3 region has 16 residues. V shed 6 bases and J 0 bases; nucleotides not matched to a gene: 6. The V gene's germline CDR1 is LGHDT and CDR2 YNNKEL (reference sequence). CDR3 nucleotides: TGTGCCAGCAGTTTACACGGGAGGGCGAACACCGGGGAGCTGTTTTTT. It translates to CASSLHGRANTGELFF.

The chain links TRBV11-2 to TRBJ2-1; 7 bases map to TRBD1. The V gene's germline CDR1 is SGHAT and CDR2 FQNNGV. Losses at the gene ends were 5 bases for V and 7 bases for J; bases not matched to a gene: 5. The CDR3 is 13 residues long. The DNA for the CDR3 is TGTGCCAGCAGCGCCCAGGGGGTAAATGAGCAGTTCTTC. This encodes CASSAQGVNEQFF.

This clone was counted only a few times. V usage is TRBV5-1 and J usage is TRBJ1-2; D not certain. The germline CDR1 and CDR2 sequences are SGHRS and YFSETQ. Between the trimmed V and J ends, which lost 0 bases and 2 bases, there was a span of 8 bases. The CDR3 is 14 residues long. CDR3 nucleotide sequence: TGCGCCAGCAGCTTGGGCGGGTACAACTATGGCTACACCTTC. As protein: CASSLGGYNYGYTF.

This chain uses TRBV28 with TRBJ1-1, with 7 positions matching TRBD1. This CDR3 spans 13 amino acids. CDR1 and CDR2 (germline): MDHEN, SYDVKM. V shed 7 bases and J 1 base; nucleotides not matched to a gene: 3. The DNA of the CDR3 is TGTGCCAGCAAGTCAGGGGGGAACACTGAAGCTTTCTTT. It is translated as CASKSGGNTEAFF.

The rearrangement uses TRBV27 and TRBJ2-1; D possibly corresponds to TRBD2 (6 bases). The V gene's germline CDR1 is MNHEY and CDR2 SMNVEV (reference sequence). V was cut by 0 bases and J by 5 bases, with 29 bases left in between. This CDR3 has 21 residues. The DNA for the CDR3 is TGTGCCAGCAGTTTATCGGGGACGGACTACGTACTGGGAAATGCCCACAATGAGCAGTTCTTC. This gives the protein CASSLSGTDYVLGNAHNEQFF.

V and J are TRBV5-1 and TRBJ1-1; D possibly corresponds to TRBD1 (5 bases). This CDR3 is 14 amino acids long. In germline, CDR1 is SGHRS, CDR2 YFSETQ. V lost 3 bases and J 6 bases, leaving 15 bases between the germline ends. CDR3 in amino acids: CASSSTRGGAEAFF. Here the CDR3 DNA reads TGCGCCAGCAGCTCCACGCGGGGCGGTGCTGAAGCTTTCTTT. Full variable domain (rest looked up from reference TRBV5-1 and TRBJ1-1): KAGVTQTPRYLIKTRGQQVTLSCSPISGHRSVSWYQQTPGQGLQFLFEYFSETQRNKGNFPGRFSGRQFSNSRSEMNVSTLELGDSALYLCASSSTRGGAEAFFGQGTRLTVV.

In this sample, this clone turned up a few times. The chain has TRBV6-5 and TRBJ2-2; the match to TRBD2 covers 8 bases. After removal of 2 bases from V and 1 base from J, the junction contained 3 bases not matched to a gene. The CDR3 is 16 amino acids. CDR1 and CDR2 (germline): MNHEY, SVGAGI. CDR3 nucleotide sequence: TGTGCCAGCAGTTACGACACTAGCGGGAACACCGGGGAGCTGTTTTTT. Translation gives CASSYDTSGNTGELFF.

The DNA of the CDR3 is TGTGCCAGCAGTCTCTCCGCGCGGGAGAACTACGAGCAGTACTTC. It yields the protein CASSLSARENYEQYF. The gene calls are TRBV27 and TRBJ2-7; TRBD2 matches at 7 bases. The CDR3 runs 15 residues. Germline V lookup: CDR1 MNHEY, CDR2 SMNVEV (reference sequence). V gave up 5 bases and J gave up 3 bases; unmatched junction bases: 10.

The chain has TRBV19 and TRBJ2-2, with D possibly being TRBD1 (5 bases). CDR1 is LNHDA and CDR2 is SQIVND in the germline V gene (reference sequence). This CDR3 region has 14 residues. Trimming removed 6 bases from V and 7 bases from J, with 15 bases in between. CDR3 region: CASRWTLKGGELFF. CDR3 nucleotides: TGTGCCAGTAGATGGACACTGAAGGGCGGGGAGCTGTTTTTT.

The chain has TRBV9 and TRBJ2-1; D possibly corresponds to TRBD2 (5 bases). Germline V lookup: CDR1 SGDLS, CDR2 YYNGEE. The V gene lost 3 bases and the J gene lost 3 bases, with 10 bases spanning the gap. CDR3 length: 14 amino acids. The CDR3 sequence: CASSAEGNYNEQFF. CDR3 sequence (DNA): TGTGCCAGCAGCGCCGAGGGAAACTACAATGAGCAGTTCTTC.

The V and J genes are TRBV30 and TRBJ1-1; D uncertain. The CDR3 runs to 13 residues. CDR1 is GTSNPN and CDR2 is SVGIG in the germline V gene (reference sequence). Deletions cut 2 bases from V and 4 bases from J, with 11 bases between. The CDR3 protein is CAWSSVGSTEAFF. CDR3 coding DNA: TGTGCCTGGAGTTCAGTGGGGAGCACTGAAGCTTTCTTT.

This clone is a singleton in its sample. The chain employs TRBV7-2 and TRBJ2-1; 11 bases agree with TRBD2. This CDR3 spans 19 amino acids. The germline gives CDR1 SGHTA, CDR2 FQGNSA. V lost 5 bases to trimming and J lost 8 bases; unmatched junction nucleotides: 20. CDR3: CASSLYIYTSGSNWDEQFF. CDR3 DNA: TGTGCCAGCAGCCTCTATATATACACTAGCGGGAGCAACTGGGATGAGCAGTTCTTC.